This T cell receptor (beta chain) comes out of a study of vaccination effects on CD4 cells after COVID-19. Study findings and constraints: Vaccine-induced clones in healthy vaccinees cross-reacted with common cold coronaviruses in only 1 of 255 cases.

This CDR3 is built from 16 residues. V lost 0 bases and J lost 0, with 9 bases in between. CDR1 and CDR2 from the germline V gene are SGHAT and FQNNGV. Turning to this clone: Its target is unknown.

Following a roughly 9-day culture, CD4+ T cells were purified. No vaccinee had earlier SARS-CoV-2 infection, and nucleocapsid antibodies were negative. Half of the medium was exchanged for IL-2 medium on both days 3 and 7. Some clones are missing from TCRdb's copy, which holds only in-frame ones; the method was immunoSEQ multiplex PCR. The data hold tens of thousands of clones, with 75% to 80% observed a single time. This sequence was found in a human donor who received a COVID-19 vaccine. The specimen was CD4+ T cells from PBMCs cultured without peptide, collected before COVID-19 vaccination. The chain links TRBV11-2 to TRBJ2-4, with no clear D. CDR3 region: CASSLDPPGAKNIQYF. As DNA, the CDR3 is TGTGCCAGCAGCTTAGACCCCCCGGGAGCCAAAAACATTCAGTACTTC.